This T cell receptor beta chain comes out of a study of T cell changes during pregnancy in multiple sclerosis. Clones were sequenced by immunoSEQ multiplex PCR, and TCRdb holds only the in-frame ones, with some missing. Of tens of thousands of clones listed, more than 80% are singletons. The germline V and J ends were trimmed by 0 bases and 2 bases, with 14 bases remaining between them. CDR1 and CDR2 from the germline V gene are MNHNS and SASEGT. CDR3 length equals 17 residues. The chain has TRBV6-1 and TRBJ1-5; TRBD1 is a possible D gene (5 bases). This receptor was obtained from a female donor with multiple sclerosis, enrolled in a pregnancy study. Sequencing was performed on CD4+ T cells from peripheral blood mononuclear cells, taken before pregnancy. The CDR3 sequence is CASSEASGGTGNQPQHF. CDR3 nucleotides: TGTGCCAGCAGTGAAGCATCGGGAGGGACCGGCAATCAGCCCCAGCATTTT.